Listed below are T cell receptor beta chains from one sample, sequenced in a study of cytomegalovirus exposure and HLA in healthy donors. Here immunoSEQ multiplex PCR was the method, and the copy in TCRdb shows in-frame clones only, minus some. The data show tens of thousands of clones, with about four fifths seen just once and roughly 3.4% held by the top ten. Material: PBMCs. The receptors stem from a man younger than 45 in good health and CMV-seropositive. Each CDR3 is given with its conserved first and last residue. D genes are given only for firm matches. Clone size is shown for a subset of rows, as once, few, many or a class of expanded clone.

abundance	d_gene	v_gene	j_gene	CDR3aa	CDR3nt
once	-	TRBV6-6	TRBJ2-3	CASSHGSTDTQYF	TGTGCCAGCAGTCACGGGTCCACAGATACGCAGTATTTT
once	-	TRBV19	TRBJ1-3	CAAGATGNTIYF	TGTGCTGCAGGGGCCACTGGAAACACCATATATTTT
-	-	TRBV1	TRBJ2-7	CTSSQDQEGTEQYF	TGCACCAGCAGCCAAGATCAAGAGGGAACCGAGCAGTACTTC
-	-	TRBV6-1	TRBJ2-2	CASSEASGTKNTGELFF	TGTGCCAGCAGTGAAGCCTCCGGGACAAAGAACACCGGGGAGCTGTTTTTT
-	-	TRBV28	TRBJ2-3	CASSLSGARTADPSTDTQYF	TGTGCCAGCAGTTTAAGTGGCGCCCGGACAGCAGACCCTAGCACAGATACGCAGTATTTT
-	TRBD2	TRBV5-4	TRBJ2-5	CASTKTAGGEETQYF	TGTGCCAGCACAAAAACAGCGGGAGGGGAGGAGACCCAGTACTTC
-	TRBD2	TRBV6-6	TRBJ2-1	CASSSPLGLAGNEQFF	TGTGCCAGCAGTTCCCCCTTAGGACTAGCGGGAAATGAGCAGTTCTTC
once	TRBD1	TRBV19	TRBJ2-1	CASRKNQGQDIYNEQFF	TGTGCCAGTAGGAAAAACCAGGGACAGGACATATACAATGAGCAGTTCTTC
few	TRBD1	TRBV7-8	TRBJ1-2	CASSLEVPGGGYYGYTF	TGTGCCAGCAGCTTAGAGGTCCCGGGAGGGGGCTACTATGGCTACACCTTC
-	-	TRBV28	TRBJ1-1	CASSGDRPEAFF	TGTGCCAGCTCAGGGGATCGGCCTGAAGCTTTCTTT
-	TRBD2	TRBV10-1	TRBJ2-7	CASSESGEASYEQYF	TGCGCCAGCAGTGAGAGCGGGGAAGCCTCATACGAGCAGTACTTC
-	TRBD2	TRBV7-9	TRBJ2-7	CASSLTSGSLGEQYF	TGTGCCAGCAGCTTGACTAGCGGGAGCCTAGGAGAGCAGTACTTC
-	-	TRBV11-2	TRBJ1-4	CASSSLVTKEKLFF	TGTGCCAGCAGCTCCCTCGTCACTAAAGAAAAACTGTTTTTT
once	TRBD1	TRBV6-1	TRBJ1-5	CASSFTQGSNQPQHF	TGTGCCAGCAGTTTCACACAGGGGTCTAATCAGCCCCAGCATTTT